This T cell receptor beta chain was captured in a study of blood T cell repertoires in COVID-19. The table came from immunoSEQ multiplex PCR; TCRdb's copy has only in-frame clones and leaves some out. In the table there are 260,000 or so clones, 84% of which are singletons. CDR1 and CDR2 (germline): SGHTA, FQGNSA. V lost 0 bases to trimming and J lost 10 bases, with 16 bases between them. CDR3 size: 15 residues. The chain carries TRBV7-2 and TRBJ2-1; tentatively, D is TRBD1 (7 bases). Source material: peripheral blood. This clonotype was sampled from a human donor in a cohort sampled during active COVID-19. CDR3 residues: CASSLASGQAGEQFF. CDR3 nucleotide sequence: TGTGCCAGCAGCTTAGCCTCAGGACAGGCGGGGGAGCAGTTCTTC.